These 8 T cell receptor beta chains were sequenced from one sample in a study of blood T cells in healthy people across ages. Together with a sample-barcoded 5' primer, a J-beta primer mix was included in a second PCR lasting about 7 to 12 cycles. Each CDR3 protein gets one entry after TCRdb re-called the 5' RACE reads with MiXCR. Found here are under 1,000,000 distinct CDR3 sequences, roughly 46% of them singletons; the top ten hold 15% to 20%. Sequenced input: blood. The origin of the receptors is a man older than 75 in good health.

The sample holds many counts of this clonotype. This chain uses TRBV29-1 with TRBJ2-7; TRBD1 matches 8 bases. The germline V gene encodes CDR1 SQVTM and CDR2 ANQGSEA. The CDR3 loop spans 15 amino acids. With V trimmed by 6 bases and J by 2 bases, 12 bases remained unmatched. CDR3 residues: CSVLGQGGRTYEQYF. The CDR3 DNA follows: TGCAGCGTCCTCGGACAGGGCGGAAGGACCTACGAGCAGTACTTC.

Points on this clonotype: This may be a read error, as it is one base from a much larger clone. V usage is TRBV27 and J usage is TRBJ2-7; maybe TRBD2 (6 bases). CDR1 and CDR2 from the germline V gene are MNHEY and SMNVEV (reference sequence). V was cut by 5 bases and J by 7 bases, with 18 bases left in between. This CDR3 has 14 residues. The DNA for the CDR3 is TGTGCCAGCAGTACGGGAGCGAGTAGCGATGAGCAGTACTTC. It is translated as CASSTGASSDEQYF.

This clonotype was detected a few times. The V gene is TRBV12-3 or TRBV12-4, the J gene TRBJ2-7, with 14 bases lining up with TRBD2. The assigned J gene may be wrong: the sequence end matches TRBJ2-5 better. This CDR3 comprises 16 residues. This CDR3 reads CASSWGTSGRAETQYF. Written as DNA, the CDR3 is TGTGCCAGCAGTTGGGGGACTAGCGGGAGAGCAGAGACCCAGTACTTC.

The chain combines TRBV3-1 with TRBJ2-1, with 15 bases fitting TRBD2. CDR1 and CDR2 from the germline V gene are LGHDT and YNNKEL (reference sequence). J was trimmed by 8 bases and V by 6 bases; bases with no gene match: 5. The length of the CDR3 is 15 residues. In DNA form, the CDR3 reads TGTGCCAGCAGTAAAGGACTAGCGGGAGGGGATGAGCAGTTCTTC. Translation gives CASSKGLAGGDEQFF.

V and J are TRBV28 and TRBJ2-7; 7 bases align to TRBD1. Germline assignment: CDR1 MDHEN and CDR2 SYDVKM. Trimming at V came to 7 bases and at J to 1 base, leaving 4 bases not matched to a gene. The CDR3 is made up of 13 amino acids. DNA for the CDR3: TGTGCCAGCATCCCGGGACAGTCCTACGAGCAGTACTTC. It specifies CASIPGQSYEQYF.

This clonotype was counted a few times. The CDR3 sequence: CASSTGVAKNIQYF. CDR3 nucleotide sequence: TGTGCCAGCAGCACAGGGGTAGCCAAAAACATTCAGTACTTC. The V gene is TRBV2, the J gene TRBJ2-4; 7 positions match TRBD1. The CDR3 contains 14 residues. The germline V gene has CDR1 SNHLY and CDR2 FYNNEI. With V trimmed by 6 bases and J by 0 bases, 2 bases remained unmatched.

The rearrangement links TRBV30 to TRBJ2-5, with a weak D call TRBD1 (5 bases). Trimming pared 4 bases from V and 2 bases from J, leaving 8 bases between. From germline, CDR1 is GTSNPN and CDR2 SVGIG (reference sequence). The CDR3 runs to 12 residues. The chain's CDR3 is CAWTGQQETQYF. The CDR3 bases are TGTGCCTGGACAGGACAACAAGAGACCCAGTACTTC.

The chain's CDR3 is CAISEQGRTDTQYF. The CDR3 DNA reads as TGTGCCATCAGTGAGCAGGGGAGAACAGATACGCAGTATTTT. This chain uses TRBV10-3 with TRBJ2-3, with D perhaps TRBD1 (6 bases). Germline V gene sequence: CDR1 ENHRY, CDR2 SYGVKD. This CDR3 has 14 amino acids. Trimming pared 2 bases from V and 3 bases from J, leaving 9 bases between.